The 10 T cell receptor beta chains below come from one sample, sequenced in a study of identical twins. TCRdb processed the 5' RACE reads anew with MiXCR; each CDR3 protein has one entry. The table includes a few hundred thousand distinct CDR3 sequences, around a tenth detected once. These data were also filed under a second study, of yellow fever vaccine responses in identical twins.

The material sequenced was PBMCs. These TCRs come from a woman under 30 in good health.

The gene calls are TRBV29-1 and TRBJ2-3, with 10 bases aligning to TRBD2. Germline lookup yields CDR1 SQVTM and CDR2 ANQGSEA. The CDR3 loop spans 14 amino acids. The junction had 6 bases not matched to a gene; V was cut back by 5 bases and J by 4 bases. This CDR3 is CSVPSLAGADTQYF. CDR3 nucleotides: TGCAGCGTTCCTAGCCTAGCGGGGGCAGATACGCAGTATTTT.

Ten or more counts support this clonotype. The chain combines TRBV6-2 or TRBV6-3 with TRBJ2-1; D is perhaps TRBD1 or TRBD2 (5 bases each). V was pared by 0 bases and J by 6 bases, with 9 bases between. Germline V lookup: CDR1 MNHEY, CDR2 SVGEGT. The CDR3 spans 14 residues. CDR3 sequence reads: CASSYSGLANEQFF. CDR3 in DNA: TGTGCCAGCAGTTACTCGGGGCTAGCCAATGAGCAGTTCTTC.

The V call is TRBV15, the J call TRBJ2-7, with TRBD1 matching 9 bases. The ends lost 5 bases at V and 3 bases at J; junction bases unmatched: 2. This CDR3 contains 13 residues. CDR1 and CDR2 from the germline V gene are LNHNV and YYDKDF (reference sequence). The CDR3 DNA reads as TGTGCCACCAGCCGGGACAGGGACTACGAGCAGTACTTC. Encoded protein: CATSRDRDYEQYF.

In its sample, this clonotype was seen many times. The chain is built from TRBV3-1 and TRBJ1-2; D call uncertain. This CDR3 spans 13 amino acids. CDR1 is LGHDT, CDR2 YNNKEL, per germline (reference sequence). Trimming removed 4 bases at V and 8 bases at J, with 14 bases between. The CDR3 DNA reads TGTGCCAGCAGCCCTTCATCGGAAGGAGGCTACACCTTC. It codes for CASSPSSEGGYTF.

This sequence joins TRBV28 and TRBJ1-2; 10 bases are shared with TRBD1. Germline V gives CDR1 MDHEN, CDR2 SYDVKM. The CDR3 contains 16 residues. Germline trimming cut 5 bases from V and 4 bases from J; bases unmatched to any gene: 10. This CDR3 reads CASSALSGQGIYGYTF. For the CDR3, the DNA is TGTGCCAGCAGTGCTCTTTCGGGACAGGGGATCTATGGCTACACCTTC.

The chain employs TRBV2 and TRBJ1-2, with D unclear. The CDR3 runs to 10 residues. V was pared by 6 bases and J by 8 bases, with 7 bases between. Germline assignment: CDR1 SNHLY and CDR2 FYNNEI. The chain's CDR3 is CASRVEGYTF. The CDR3, as DNA: TGTGCCAGCAGAGTGGAAGGCTACACCTTC.

At least ten counts were recorded for this clonotype. The chain is built from TRBV4-2 and TRBJ2-2, with 7 bases fitting TRBD2. J gave up 1 base and V 1 base, and 9 bases lay outside the gene matches. This CDR3 region has 18 residues. From germline, CDR1 is LGHNA and CDR2 YNFKEQ. This CDR3 is CASSQGSGLAVNTGELFF. For the CDR3, the DNA is TGTGCCAGCAGCCAAGGGTCGGGGCTAGCGGTGAACACCGGGGAGCTGTTTTTT.

This clonotype was recorded a few times. The J gene is TRBJ2-3, the V gene TRBV10-3; TRBD2 is a possible D gene (6 bases). From germline, CDR1 is ENHRY and CDR2 SYGVKD. The CDR3 has 17 amino acids. Trimming stripped 0 bases from V and 3 bases from J, with 16 bases between. CDR3 nucleotides: TGTGCCATCAGTGAGTCGGAGGGATCCCGGAGGACAGATACGCAGTATTTT. Its translation is CAISESEGSRRTDTQYF.

The gene calls are TRBV7-2 and TRBJ2-7; no reliable D call. This CDR3 spans 14 amino acids. Germline CDR1 and CDR2: SGHTA and FQGNSA. V was pared by 1 base and J by 2 bases, with 9 bases between. CDR3 nucleotide sequence: TGTGCCAGCAGCTTAGGGGTTGCTCCCTACGAGCAGTACTTC. This encodes CASSLGVAPYEQYF.

This clonotype was recorded many times. The chain combines TRBV12-3 or TRBV12-4 with TRBJ2-7; 7 nucleotides align to TRBD1. This CDR3 is built from 13 residues. With V trimmed by 2 bases and J by 5 bases, 3 bases remained unmatched. In DNA form, the CDR3 reads TGTGCCAGCAGTTTATGGCAGGGGGACGAGCAGTACTTC. Protein: CASSLWQGDEQYF.